What follows are 17 T cell receptor beta chains derived from one specimen sequenced in a study of shared clonotypes between healthy human individuals. The protocol was immunoSEQ multiplex PCR, while the TCRdb copy is restricted to in-frame clones and leaves out a portion. This sample has approximately 2.3 million clones, with 85% to 95% found just once. What was sequenced was naive CD4+ T cells from PBMCs. Subset: CD45RA+ positively selected. These receptors were collected from a man younger than 30 in good health. Some clones in this sample may be carry-over from other donors' samples.

CDR3 sequence (DNA): TGCGCCAGCAGCCAACCATCTAGCGGGAGCGGGTACGAGCAGTACTTC. Translation gives CASSQPSSGSGYEQYF. This chain uses TRBV4-1 with TRBJ2-7; TRBD2 aligns across 10 bases. The V gene end was trimmed by 2 bases and the J gene end by 4 bases; junction bases not matched to a gene: 8. This CDR3 comprises 16 residues. Germline V gives CDR1 MGHRA, CDR2 YSYEKL.

This chain uses TRBV6-1 with TRBJ1-5; TRBD1 matches 12 bases. After removal of 4 bases from V and 0 bases from J, the junction contained 7 bases not matched to a gene. This CDR3 spans 18 amino acids. Germline CDR1 and CDR2: MNHNS and SASEGT. The CDR3 loop is CASSGGTGGSGSNQPQHF. The CDR3 DNA sequence: TGTGCCAGCAGTGGGGGGACAGGGGGCTCGGGTAGCAATCAGCCCCAGCATTTT.

V and J are TRBV28 and TRBJ2-7; 9 bases align to TRBD2. This CDR3 is built from 14 residues. Germline CDR1 is MDHEN and CDR2 is SYDVKM. V lost 8 bases and J lost 2; bases outside the gene matches: 7. The CDR3, as DNA: TGTGCCAGCGGGCCAGCGGGAGGAACCTACGAGCAGTACTTC. It encodes CASGPAGGTYEQYF.

V gene TRBV5-4 combines with J gene TRBJ1-2; D is ambiguous. Germline CDR1 is SGHNT and CDR2 is YYREEE (reference sequence). The CDR3 length is 14 residues. Trimming left V 2 bases short and J 0 bases short, with 8 bases between. CDR3 DNA: TGTGCCAGCAGCTTTTTAGATTCTAACTATGGCTACACCTTC. Translation: CASSFLDSNYGYTF.

In its sample, this clone was seen a few times. This sample also contains other DNA sequences that code for the same CDR3. V usage is TRBV20-1 and J usage is TRBJ2-7, with D uncertain. This CDR3 spans 10 amino acids. Trimming took off 2 bases at V and 1 base at J, with 0 bases between the two ends. Looked up from germline, CDR1 is DFQATT and CDR2 is SNEGSKA (reference sequence). The CDR3 DNA reads as TGCAGTGCTAGATCCTACGAGCAGTACTTC. This sequence encodes CSARSYEQYF.

This chain joins TRBV5-1 and TRBJ2-2; D gene uncertain. The CDR3 runs to 16 residues. Trimming removed 2 bases at V and 2 bases at J, with 13 bases between. Germline CDR1 reads SGHRS; CDR2 reads YFSETQ. The CDR3 spells CASSLRGITNTGELFF. Here the CDR3 DNA reads TGCGCCAGCAGCTTACGAGGTATTACTAACACCGGGGAGCTGTTTTTT.

In regard to this clone: Other nucleotide sequences from this sample produce the same CDR3. The chain joins TRBV14 to TRBJ2-3, with unresolved D. The V gene's germline CDR1 is SGHDN and CDR2 FVKESK. V lost 0 bases to trimming and J lost 6 bases, with 4 bases between them. The CDR3 is 12 amino acids. In nucleotides, the CDR3 is TGTGCCAGCAGCCAAGACACGGATACGCAGTATTTT. Protein: CASSQDTDTQYF.

The chain recombines TRBV28 with TRBJ1-1, with 7 bases matching TRBD1. The germline gives CDR1 MDHEN, CDR2 SYDVKM. Trimming at V came to 6 bases and at J to 10 bases, leaving 17 bases not matched to a gene. This CDR3 contains 15 residues. The CDR3 sequence is CASSPATGWGSGAFF. The CDR3 region has the DNA TGTGCCAGCAGCCCCGCGACAGGGTGGGGCTCGGGAGCTTTCTTT. Together with reference TRBV28 and TRBJ1-1, the CDR3 gives the full variable domain: DVKVTQSSRYLVKRTGEKVFLECVQDMDHENMFWYRQDPGLGLRLIYFSYDVKMKEKGDIPEGYSVSREKKERFSLILESASTNQTSMYLCASSPATGWGSGAFFGQGTRLTVV.

This chain uses TRBV29-1 with TRBJ2-3; D is unclear. This CDR3 region has 12 residues. V was cut by 4 bases and J by 3 bases, with 8 bases left in between. Germline lookup yields CDR1 SQVTM and CDR2 ANQGSEA. Written as DNA, the CDR3 is TGCAGCGTTGCCCTGGGGACAGATACGCAGTATTTT. Protein sequence: CSVALGTDTQYF.

The chain carries TRBV4-3 and TRBJ2-7; TRBD1 is a possible D gene (6 bases). Trimming cost V 1 base and J 0 bases, with 16 bases left between them. Germline CDR1 and CDR2: LGHNA and YSLEER. This CDR3 region has 17 residues. The DNA of the CDR3 is TGCGCCAGCAGCCAAGTAATCGGGACACCAAGCTCCTACGAGCAGTACTTC. Protein product: CASSQVIGTPSSYEQYF.

This clone has only one observation. The same CDR3 can be traced to other DNA sequences in this sample. The CDR3 DNA sequence: TGTGCCAGCAGTTTGGACAGCACAGATACGCAGTATTTT. The encoded protein is CASSLDSTDTQYF. The J gene is TRBJ2-3, the V gene TRBV6-6; no definite D call. CDR1 is MNHNY and CDR2 is SVGAGI in the germline V gene (reference sequence). Trimming cost V 4 bases and J 0 bases, with 5 bases left between them. The CDR3 runs to 13 residues.

Concerning this clone: Because it lacks the conserved phenylalanine or tryptophan at the end, this CDR3 is likely a read error. The chain carries TRBV20-1 and TRBJ1-1; the D is unclear. Germline CDR1 is DFQATT and CDR2 is SNEGSKA (reference sequence). Trimming left V 5 bases short and J 5 bases short, with 9 bases between. This CDR3 contains 11 residues. CDR3 nucleotides: TGCAGTGCTCGCTCGGGGACTGAAGCTTTCCTT. Amino acids: CSARSGTEAFL.

In DNA, the CDR3 is TGCGCCAGCAGCCTACGACTAGCGGGGGACTACGAGCAGTACTTC. Translation: CASSLRLAGDYEQYF. The chain joins TRBV4-1 to TRBJ2-7; 12 nucleotides match TRBD2. Germline lookup yields CDR1 MGHRA and CDR2 YSYEKL. The V gene end was trimmed by 4 bases and the J gene end by 3 bases; junction bases not matched to a gene: 4. The CDR3 is 15 amino acids.

The V and J genes are TRBV6-5 and TRBJ1-2, with TRBD1 as a possible D gene (6 bases). Germline loops: CDR1 MNHEY, CDR2 SVGAGI. V dropped 4 bases and J dropped 13 bases, with 19 bases sitting between them. This CDR3 comprises 13 residues. This CDR3 reads CASSSQVQGSRTF. The CDR3 coding sequence is TGTGCCAGCAGTTCACAAGTTCAGGGGTCCCGCACCTTC.

The chain carries TRBV6-6 and TRBJ2-7, with TRBD1 matching 7 bases. Germline lookup yields CDR1 MNHNY and CDR2 SVGAGI (reference sequence). The junction had 5 bases not matched to a gene; V was cut back by 5 bases and J by 7 bases. The CDR3 covers 12 residues. For the CDR3, the DNA is TGTGCCAGCAGTCTGGCAGGGGGAGAGCAGTACTTC. It codes for CASSLAGGEQYF.

The chain recombines TRBV11-3 with TRBJ2-3; no clear D. Germline V gene lookup returns CDR1 SGHNT and CDR2 YENEEA. Trimming cost V 5 bases and J 0 bases, with 3 bases left between them. This CDR3 comprises 12 residues. The CDR3 nucleotides are TGTGCCAGCAGCATAAGCACAGATACGCAGTATTTT. Its protein is CASSISTDTQYF. The full variable domain, its missing parts supplied by reference TRBV11-3 and TRBJ2-3, is EAGVVQSPRYKIIEKKQPVAFWCNPISGHNTLYWYLQNLGQGPELLIRYENEEAVDDSQLPKDRFSAERLKGVDSTLKIQPAELGDSAVYLCASSISTDTQYFGPGTRLTVL.

CDR3 bases: TGTGCCAGCACTTCGGGACAGTCATCCTGGGAGACCCAGTACTTC. It encodes CASTSGQSSWETQYF. The chain links TRBV6-1 to TRBJ2-5; 7 nucleotides align to TRBD1. The CDR3 totals 15 residues. The ends lost 7 bases at V and 5 bases at J; junction bases unmatched: 13. The V gene's germline CDR1 is MNHNS and CDR2 SASEGT.